One and the same sample provided the 32 T cell receptor beta chains below, sequenced in a study of T cell responses to AZD1222 COVID-19 vaccine. TCRdb's copy holds only in-frame clones and misses some; the assay was immunoSEQ multiplex PCR. The sample contains over 150,000 clones, around 88% of which appear only once. Source: peripheral blood, taken 28 days after the second AZD1222 dose. The receptor source for this set is an adult who received the AZD1222 COVID-19 vaccine.

CDR3: CAWSVSRTGFSGNTIYF. DNA of the CDR3: TGTGCCTGGAGTGTATCGAGGACAGGGTTCTCTGGAAACACCATATATTTT. This chain connects TRBV30 to TRBJ1-3; 8 positions match TRBD1. The CDR3 is made up of 17 amino acids. V dropped 0 bases and J dropped 0; count of bases not matched to a gene: 7. Germline values: CDR1 GTSNPN, CDR2 SVGIG (reference sequence).

This clone was recorded a few times. The chain combines TRBV19 with TRBJ1-5; no firm D call. Germline CDR1 LNHDA, CDR2 SQIVND (reference sequence). Trimming took 1 base from V and 0 from J, leaving 7 bases between them. The CDR3 has 15 amino acids. Here the CDR3 reads CASSIVQISNQPQHF. As DNA, the CDR3 is TGTGCCAGTAGTATAGTTCAGATTAGCAATCAGCCCCAGCATTTT. Together with reference TRBV19 and TRBJ1-5, the CDR3 gives the full variable domain: DGGITQSPKYLFRKEGQNVTLSCEQNLNHDAMYWYRQDPGQGLRLIYYSQIVNDFQKGDIAEGYSVSREKKESFPLTVTSAQKNPTAFYLCASSIVQISNQPQHFGDGTRLSIL.

The chain employs TRBV5-5 and TRBJ1-5; tentative D call: TRBD1 (5 bases). There are 14 residues in the CDR3. The ends were cut back, 1 base at V and 4 bases at J, with 9 bases in the middle. Germline V lookup: CDR1 SGHKS, CDR2 YYEKEE (reference sequence). The CDR3 sequence: CASSLWEGNQPQHF. CDR3 nucleotide sequence: TGTGCCAGCAGCTTGTGGGAGGGGAATCAGCCCCAGCATTTT.

This clone was detected once. The V call is TRBV6-1, the J call TRBJ2-5; TRBD2 might be the D (5 bases). V dropped 3 bases and J dropped 1 base, with 12 bases sitting between them. In germline, CDR1 is MNHNS, CDR2 SASEGT. This CDR3 is 15 amino acids long. The CDR3 reads CASSDGGRSQETQYF. In nucleotides, the CDR3 is TGTGCCAGCAGTGATGGAGGACGGTCCCAAGAGACCCAGTACTTC.

The chain combines TRBV7-2 with TRBJ1-4; no clear D gene. The CDR3 has 16 amino acids. Germline CDR1 reads SGHTA; CDR2 reads FQGNSA. The V and J ends lost 4 bases and 5 bases respectively, with 17 bases between them. The CDR3 spells CASSSGRAIRNEKLFF. DNA for the CDR3: TGTGCCAGCAGCTCGGGGAGGGCGATCAGGAATGAAAAACTGTTTTTT.

This clone has a single count. Within the sample, other DNA sequences also encode this same CDR3. The chain employs TRBV28 and TRBJ1-2, with D possibly being TRBD1 (6 bases). CDR3 length equals 13 residues. The germline CDR1 and CDR2 sequences are MDHEN and SYDVKM. V lost 2 bases to trimming and J lost 2 bases, with 6 bases between them. DNA of the CDR3: TGTGCCAGCAGTTTAACAGGGAACTATGGCTACACCTTC. Protein product: CASSLTGNYGYTF.

This sequence joins TRBV4-1 and TRBJ1-3; no firm D call. The V and J ends lost 7 bases and 1 base respectively, with 11 bases between them. The CDR3 is 14 residues long. In germline, CDR1 is MGHRA, CDR2 YSYEKL. CDR3 DNA: TGCGCCAGCAACACACGGGGATCTGGAAACACCATATATTTT. It yields the protein CASNTRGSGNTIYF.

J is TRBJ2-7 and V is TRBV11-2; D is undetermined. CDR3 length: 13 residues. Trimming removed 2 bases at V and 6 bases at J, with 11 bases between. Germline values: CDR1 SGHAT, CDR2 FQNNGV. The CDR3 protein is CASSLNSQLEQYF. The CDR3 nucleotides read TGTGCCAGCAGCTTAAACAGTCAGCTCGAGCAGTACTTC.

This sequence joins TRBV15 and TRBJ2-7, with D uncertain. The CDR3 loop spans 14 amino acids. Per germline, CDR1 LNHNV and CDR2 YYDKDF (reference sequence). V lost 0 bases and J 3 bases, leaving 9 bases between the germline ends. The CDR3 DNA reads TGTGCCACCAGCAGAGAACGACGGAGCTACGAGCAGTACTTC. Amino acids: CATSRERRSYEQYF.

The V call is TRBV15, the J call TRBJ2-3; TRBD2 matches at 8 bases. The V gene's germline CDR1 is LNHNV and CDR2 YYDKDF (reference sequence). The CDR3 is 20 amino acids. V lost 3 bases, J lost 3 bases, and 20 bases stayed unmatched. CDR3 residues: CATSRDELFGRVSATDTQYF. The CDR3 DNA reads as TGTGCCACCAGCAGGGATGAGCTCTTCGGGAGGGTTTCGGCGACAGATACGCAGTATTTT.

CDR3 sequence: CASSEVGEANEQFF. The CDR3 nucleotides are TGTGCCAGCAGTGAAGTGGGAGAGGCCAATGAGCAGTTCTTC. V is TRBV6-4 and J is TRBJ2-1; tentative D call: TRBD2 (5 bases). Per the germline V gene, CDR1 is MRHNA and CDR2 is SNTAGT. Trimming shortened V by 3 bases and J by 6 bases, and 12 bases separated the two germline ends. This CDR3 comprises 14 residues.

This clone has only a few counts. The CDR3 DNA follows: TGTGCCAGTAGTACCGGACAGGGCGCAACTAATGAAAAACTGTTTTTT. Translated, it gives CASSTGQGATNEKLFF. The chain carries TRBV19 and TRBJ1-4, with 8 bases lining up with TRBD1. The CDR3 consists of 16 residues. The germline V gene encodes CDR1 LNHDA and CDR2 SQIVND (reference sequence). The junction had 4 bases not matched to a gene; V was cut back by 4 bases and J by 0 bases.

The rearrangement uses TRBV7-9 and TRBJ2-7, with 8 bases that match TRBD1. J gave up 0 bases and V 4 bases, and 2 bases lay outside the gene matches. The CDR3 contains 14 residues. Per germline, CDR1 SEHNR and CDR2 FQNEAQ (reference sequence). CDR3 nucleotide sequence: TGTGCCAGCAGCTATGACAGGGGCTCCTACGAGCAGTACTTC. Translating gives CASSYDRGSYEQYF.

This clone turned up a few times. The V call is TRBV10-3, the J call TRBJ1-5; 8 bases agree with TRBD1. The CDR3 has 14 residues. The germline V gene has CDR1 ENHRY and CDR2 SYGVKD. The trim removed 7 bases at V and 9 bases at J, leaving 11 bases unmatched. The CDR3 protein is CAIKADRASGPQHF. For the CDR3, the DNA is TGTGCCATCAAAGCGGACAGGGCCTCGGGGCCCCAGCATTTT.

The rearrangement links TRBV6-5 to TRBJ2-5; maybe TRBD1 (5 bases). This CDR3 has 15 amino acids. V lost 7 bases and J 5 bases, leaving 20 bases between the germline ends. CDR1 and CDR2 (germline): MNHEY, SVGAGI. The CDR3 region has the DNA TGTGCCAGCATTGTTCGTTCAGGGTTCCCGGAGACCCAGTACTTC. Protein product: CASIVRSGFPETQYF.

J is TRBJ1-2 and V is TRBV29-1; 8 positions agree with TRBD1. CDR1 is SQVTM and CDR2 is ANQGSEA in the germline V gene. The CDR3 contains 13 residues. Unmatched junction bases numbered 3, after V lost 6 bases and J lost 0 bases. The CDR3 sequence: CSVDRGANYGYTF. The DNA for the CDR3 is TGCAGCGTCGACAGGGGCGCTAACTATGGCTACACCTTC.

The J gene is TRBJ2-1, the V gene TRBV7-8; D tentatively fits TRBD1 or TRBD2 (6 bases each). Germline lookup yields CDR1 SGHVS and CDR2 FQNEAQ. The CDR3 is 14 amino acids. V gave up 4 bases and J gave up 6 bases, with 13 bases separating them. CDR3 region: CASSSWGAGNEQFF. In DNA, the CDR3 is TGTGCCAGCAGCTCCTGGGGGGCTGGCAATGAGCAGTTCTTC. Drawing the rest from reference TRBV7-8 and TRBJ2-1, the complete variable domain is GAGVSQSPRYKVAKRGQDVALRCDPISGHVSLFWYQQALGQGPEFLTYFQNEAQLDKSGLPSDRFFAERPEGSVSTLKIQRTQQEDSAVYLCASSSWGAGNEQFFGPGTRLTVL.

The sample holds a few counts of this clone. The CDR3 loop is CASSLDPVTGWGGYGYTF. The CDR3 region has the DNA TGTGCCAGCAGCTTGGACCCCGTGACAGGGTGGGGAGGATATGGCTACACCTTC. V gene TRBV5-6 combines with J gene TRBJ1-2, with 7 nucleotides matching TRBD1. The CDR3 loop spans 18 amino acids. Germline CDR1 and CDR2: SGHDT and YYEEEE. V lost 0 bases to trimming and J lost 5 bases; unmatched junction nucleotides: 16.

This clone was recorded only once. The rearrangement uses TRBV18 and TRBJ1-1; possible D gene TRBD1, 5 bases. Trimming removed 5 bases at V and 5 bases at J, with 12 bases between. This CDR3 region has 13 residues. Germline lookup yields CDR1 KGHSH and CDR2 LQKENI. DNA for the CDR3: TGTGCCAGCTCAGCAAGGGGCGGAACTGAAGCTTTCTTT. The encoded protein is CASSARGGTEAFF. Based on the CDR3 plus reference TRBV18 and TRBJ1-1, the full variable domain is NAGVMQNPRHLVRRRGQEARLRCSPMKGHSHVYWYRQLPEEGLKFMVYLQKENIIDESGMPKERFSAEFPKEGPSILRIQQVVRGDSAAYFCASSARGGTEAFFGQGTRLTVV.

The chain uses TRBV18 and TRBJ2-7; weak D call: TRBD1 (6 bases). Germline V gene data show CDR1 as KGHSH and CDR2 as LQKENI. This CDR3 is built from 13 residues. The germline V and J ends were trimmed by 6 bases and 6 bases, with 15 bases remaining between them. CDR3 nucleotides: TGTGCCAGCTCTCCCTCGATGGGGGCCGAGCAGTACTTC. Translated: CASSPSMGAEQYF.

The chain has TRBV19 and TRBJ1-1, with D hard to call. Germline loops: CDR1 LNHDA, CDR2 SQIVND (reference sequence). The CDR3 spans 15 residues. V lost 1 base, J lost 0 bases, and 9 bases lay in between. This chain's CDR3 is CASSIGHPLNTEAFF. Here the CDR3 DNA reads TGTGCCAGTAGTATAGGACACCCATTGAACACTGAAGCTTTCTTT.

The chain employs TRBV21-1 and TRBJ2-7. TRBV21-1 is shown as a pseudogene. The CDR3 is 13 amino acids. The DNA of the CDR3 is TGTGCCAGCAGCAAAGAACGTTGCTACGAGCAGTACTTC. Translating gives CASSKERCYEQYF.

This chain links TRBV29-1 with TRBJ2-1, with 10 bases aligning to TRBD2. Trimming at V came to 4 bases and at J to 10 bases, leaving 10 bases not matched to a gene. CDR1 is SQVTM, CDR2 ANQGSEA, per germline. The CDR3 totals 14 residues. The CDR3 spells CSVGSSGGAWEQFF. The DNA for the CDR3 is TGCAGCGTTGGGTCCAGCGGGGGGGCTTGGGAGCAGTTCTTC.

V is TRBV2 and J is TRBJ2-4, with 11 bases fitting TRBD1. CDR1 is SNHLY and CDR2 is FYNNEI in the germline V gene. The V and J ends lost 1 base and 8 bases, in that order; junction bases with no gene match: 13. The CDR3 totals 18 residues. CDR3 nucleotide sequence: TGTGCCAGCAGTGAAGGGGCCCCGATCGGGACAGGGGGTTACATTCAGTACTTC. Translated: CASSEGAPIGTGGYIQYF.

V and J are TRBV4-2 and TRBJ1-5, with 9 bases fitting TRBD1. V lost 0 bases and J lost 0; bases outside the gene matches: 12. Germline-derived CDR1 and CDR2 are LGHNA and YNFKEQ. The CDR3 sequence is 20 residues long. CDR3: CASSQDRSGTGRISNQPQHF. Here the CDR3 DNA reads TGTGCCAGCAGCCAAGATAGGTCCGGGACAGGGAGAATTAGCAATCAGCCCCAGCATTTT.

The CDR3 sequence: CASYIGIGTQYF. Written as DNA, the CDR3 is TGTGCCAGCTACATAGGAATTGGTACGCAGTATTTT. The V and J genes are TRBV2 and TRBJ2-3; D remains unclear. V lost 8 bases and J lost 8, with 14 bases in between. The CDR3 has 12 residues. CDR1 is SNHLY and CDR2 is FYNNEI in the germline V gene.

The gene calls are TRBV5-6 and TRBJ2-7; D tentatively fits TRBD1 or TRBD2 (5 bases each). Trimming stripped 4 bases from V and 2 bases from J, with 10 bases between. This CDR3 is built from 13 residues. Per the germline V gene, CDR1 is SGHDT and CDR2 is YYEEEE. The CDR3 DNA reads as TGTGCCAGCAGCCTCAGGGACGCCTACGAGCAGTACTTC. Translation gives CASSLRDAYEQYF.

This chain connects TRBV6-5 to TRBJ1-1; D may be TRBD1 (6 bases). Germline CDR1 and CDR2: MNHEY and SVGAGI. Trimming removed 7 bases from V and 2 bases from J, with 14 bases in between. The CDR3 length is 14 residues. CDR3 in amino acids: CASNTGSPNTEAFF. CDR3 sequence (DNA): TGTGCCAGCAATACAGGGAGTCCTAACACTGAAGCTTTCTTT.

The chain is built from TRBV7-8 and TRBJ2-7, with D possibly TRBD2 on 7 matching bases. The germline gives CDR1 SGHVS, CDR2 FQNEAQ. V was clipped by 4 bases and J by 4 bases, with 17 bases between them. The CDR3 covers 15 residues. The chain's CDR3 is CASSSRGKGGYEQYF. The CDR3 coding sequence is TGTGCCAGCAGCTCACGGGGGAAGGGGGGGTACGAGCAGTACTTC. The entire variable domain, with the rest obtained from reference TRBV7-8 and TRBJ2-7, is as follows: GAGVSQSPRYKVAKRGQDVALRCDPISGHVSLFWYQQALGQGPEFLTYFQNEAQLDKSGLPSDRFFAERPEGSVSTLKIQRTQQEDSAVYLCASSSRGKGGYEQYFGPGTRLTVT.

This clone has more than one count but fewer than ten. The V gene is TRBV27, the J gene TRBJ1-6; no definite D call. Per germline, CDR1 MNHEY and CDR2 SMNVEV (reference sequence). V gave up 0 bases and J gave up 0 bases, with 12 bases separating them. The CDR3 is 18 residues long. CDR3 sequence: CASSLSQTASSYNSPLHF. In DNA, the CDR3 is TGTGCCAGCAGTTTATCGCAGACGGCTAGCTCCTATAATTCACCCCTCCACTTT.

V and J are TRBV7-2 and TRBJ1-5; TRBD1 matches at 7 bases. The V gene end was trimmed by 5 bases and the J gene end by 7 bases; junction bases not matched to a gene: 14. Per the germline V gene, CDR1 is SGHTA and CDR2 is FQGNSA. The CDR3 length is 16 residues. Here the CDR3 reads CASSAIDRVETQPQHF. CDR3 sequence (DNA): TGTGCCAGCAGCGCTATTGACAGGGTCGAGACGCAGCCCCAGCATTTT.

V is TRBV7-8 and J is TRBJ2-5; 7 bases agree with TRBD2. V shed 5 bases and J 2 bases; nucleotides not matched to a gene: 2. This CDR3 spans 13 amino acids. The germline V gene has CDR1 SGHVS and CDR2 FQNEAQ. The CDR3 here is CASSLGLQETQYF. The CDR3 region has the DNA TGTGCCAGCAGCCTGGGACTACAAGAGACCCAGTACTTC.